The entry below gives a single T cell receptor (beta chain) sequence along with its context. This CDR3 contains 15 residues. The germline CDR1 and CDR2 sequences are DFQATT and SNEGSKA (reference sequence). Losses at the gene ends were 5 bases for V and 7 bases for J; bases not matched to a gene: 14. This entry belongs to a study of response to subunit inactivated influenza vaccine. TCRdb used MiXCR to reprocess the RT-PCR reads, holding one entry per CDR3 protein. The sample records 530,000 or so distinct CDR3 sequences, 13% to 15% being singletons. J is TRBJ2-7 and V is TRBV20-1; TRBD2 matches 10 bases. Source: PBMCs from blood, taken roughly 13 days after vaccination. This TCR was sampled from a man between 45 and 60 years old who received an inactivated influenza vaccine. The CDR3 sequence: CSAPFPGLAPLEQYF. In DNA, the CDR3 is TGCAGTGCTCCATTTCCGGGACTAGCGCCTTTGGAGCAGTACTTC.